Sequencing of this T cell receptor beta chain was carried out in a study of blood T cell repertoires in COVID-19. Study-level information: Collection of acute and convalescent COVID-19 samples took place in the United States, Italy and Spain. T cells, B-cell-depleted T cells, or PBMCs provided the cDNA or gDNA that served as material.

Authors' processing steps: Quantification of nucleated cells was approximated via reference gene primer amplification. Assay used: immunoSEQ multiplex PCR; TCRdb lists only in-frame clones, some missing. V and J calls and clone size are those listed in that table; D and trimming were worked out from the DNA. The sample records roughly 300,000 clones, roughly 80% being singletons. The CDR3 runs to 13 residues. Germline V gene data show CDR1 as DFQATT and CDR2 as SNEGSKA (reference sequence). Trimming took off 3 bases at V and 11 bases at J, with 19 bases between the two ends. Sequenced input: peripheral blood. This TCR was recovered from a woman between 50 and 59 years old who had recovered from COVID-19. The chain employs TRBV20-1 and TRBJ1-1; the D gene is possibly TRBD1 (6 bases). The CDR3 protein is CSASLQGSQGAFF. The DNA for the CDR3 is TGCAGTGCTAGTCTACAGGGATCCCAGGGGGCTTTCTTT.